Following are 9 T cell receptor beta chains from one sample sequenced in a study of post-analysis software for immune sequencing data. Whole-study findings and limits: Relative to controls, patients had a few TRBV segments at higher frequency, with TRBV5-6, TRBV5-1 and TRBV20-1 among these.

Unique molecular identifiers tagged the TCR beta cDNA libraries. TCRdb itself ran the PCR reads through MiXCR, one entry per CDR3 protein. The profile shows some 890,000 distinct CDR3 sequences, 53% of them singletons. These TCRs are of unknown antigen specificity. The sequencing sample was made of blood. The source of these receptors is a girl under 18 with multiple sclerosis.

This clonotype was found once. The chain employs TRBV18 and TRBJ2-6, with 8 bases lining up with TRBD1. Germline V gives CDR1 KGHSH, CDR2 LQKENI. The V segment lost 3 bases and the J segment 1 base; nucleotides outside the gene matches: 8. The CDR3 is 18 residues long. CDR3 in DNA: TGTGCCAGCTCACCCCGCGCAGGGGGCGCTTCTGGGGCCAACGTCCTGACTTTC. As protein: CASSPRAGGASGANVLTF.

The rearrangement uses TRBV5-1 and TRBJ2-7; TRBD1 might be the D (6 bases). From germline, CDR1 is SGHRS and CDR2 YFSETQ. The germline V and J ends were trimmed by 4 bases and 2 bases, with 16 bases remaining between them. This CDR3 is built from 15 residues. This chain's CDR3 is CASSPRQALTYEQYF. The DNA for the CDR3 is TGCGCCAGCAGCCCACGACAGGCCCTTACCTACGAGCAGTACTTC. Variable domain in full (rest from reference TRBV5-1 and TRBJ2-7): KAGVTQTPRYLIKTRGQQVTLSCSPISGHRSVSWYQQTPGQGLQFLFEYFSETQRNKGNFPGRFSGRQFSNSRSEMNVSTLELGDSALYLCASSPRQALTYEQYFGPGTRLTVT.

This chain links TRBV5-1 with TRBJ1-5, with unresolved D. The CDR3 length is 16 residues. With 0 bases removed from V and 3 bases from J, the gap between germline ends came to 13 bases. The germline V gene encodes CDR1 SGHRS and CDR2 YFSETQ. CDR3 nucleotide sequence: TGCGCCAGCAGCTTGGCCCCCGGGGTGGACAATCAGCCCCAGCATTTT. This encodes CASSLAPGVDNQPQHF.

This sequence joins TRBV20-1 and TRBJ2-4, with unresolved D. CDR1 is DFQATT and CDR2 is SNEGSKA in the germline V gene (reference sequence). The CDR3 spans 13 residues. Trimming pared 5 bases from V and 2 bases from J, leaving 10 bases between. The CDR3 DNA is TGCAGTGCTCCGGTCCTCACCAAAAACATTCAGTACTTC. The encoded protein is CSAPVLTKNIQYF.

DNA for the CDR3: TGTGCCAGCAGTCCTCCGTCCCCAGGAGTACGTCTCTACGAGCAGTACTTC. Its protein product is CASSPPSPGVRLYEQYF. The V gene is TRBV6-1, the J gene TRBJ2-7; D is unclear. Germline CDR1 MNHNS, CDR2 SASEGT. Trimming cost V 5 bases and J 3 bases, with 23 bases left between them. The CDR3 spans 17 residues.

The rearrangement uses TRBV4-2 and TRBJ2-2; a possible D gene is TRBD1 (6 bases). Trimming pared 6 bases from V and 5 bases from J, leaving 25 bases between. There are 18 residues in the CDR3. Germline V gives CDR1 LGHNA, CDR2 YNFKEQ. CDR3 coding DNA: TGTGCCAGCAGTTCCTCCCAGAGTCGAGGGGGATCTACCGGGGAGCTGTTTTTT. This gives the protein CASSSSQSRGGSTGELFF.

J is TRBJ2-3 and V is TRBV20-1, with unresolved D. The germline V gene encodes CDR1 DFQATT and CDR2 SNEGSKA (reference sequence). With 6 bases removed from V and 5 bases from J, the gap between germline ends came to 9 bases. The CDR3 sequence is 11 residues long. This CDR3 reads CSAGKKDTQYF. The CDR3 DNA reads TGCAGTGCGGGGAAAAAAGATACGCAGTATTTT.

The J gene is TRBJ1-1, the V gene TRBV7-9; the D gene is possibly TRBD1 (5 bases). CDR3 length equals 17 residues. Trimming shortened V by 5 bases and J by 4 bases, and 23 bases separated the two germline ends. CDR1 and CDR2 (germline): SEHNR, FQNEAQ (reference sequence). The CDR3 loop is CASSQGQGTASGTEAFF. The CDR3 DNA sequence: TGTGCCAGCAGCCAGGGTCAGGGTACGGCCTCGGGCACTGAAGCTTTCTTT. Complete variable domain (other parts from reference TRBV7-9 and TRBJ1-1): DTGVSQNPRHKITKRGQNVTFRCDPISEHNRLYWYRQTLGQGPEFLTYFQNEAQLEKSRLLSDRFSAERPKGSFSTLEIQRTEQGDSAMYLCASSQGQGTASGTEAFFGQGTRLTVV.

The rearrangement joins TRBV5-1 to TRBJ2-3, with D perhaps assigned TRBD1 or TRBD2 (6 bases each). V shed 0 bases and J shed 2 bases, with 10 bases lying between them. CDR1 is SGHRS, CDR2 YFSETQ, per germline. The CDR3 consists of 15 residues. The CDR3 DNA reads as TGCGCCAGCAGCTTGGGAGGGGGGCCCACAGATACGCAGTATTTT. This codes for CASSLGGGPTDTQYF.